This is a list of T cell receptor beta chains from one sample in a study of response to subunit inactivated influenza vaccine. TCRdb called the RT-PCR reads again in MiXCR, with one record for every CDR3 protein. Of around 760,000 distinct CDR3 sequences listed, approximately 13% are singletons. The sequencing here drew on PBMCs from blood, taken 14 days before vaccination. These receptors all stem from a man in his fifties or sixties who received an inactivated influenza vaccine. Each CDR3 is given with its conserved first and last residue. D genes are given only for firm matches. Not every row has a clone size; where given, it reads once, few, many or a size class.

v_call	d_call	clone_size	j_call	cdr3_aa	cdr3_nt
TRBV2	-	few	TRBJ1-4	CASSAGRDEKLFF	TGTGCCAGCAGTGCCGGCAGGGATGAAAAACTGTTTTTT
TRBV10-3	TRBD1	few	TRBJ2-2	CAIKGKQGPHGELFF	TGTGCCATCAAGGGGAAACAGGGGCCCCACGGGGAGCTGTTTTTT
TRBV7-6	-	few	TRBJ2-1	CASSLNGNWEQFF	TGTGCCAGCAGCTTAAACGGGAATTGGGAGCAGTTCTTC
TRBV12-3/TRBV12-4	-	-	TRBJ2-5	CASSPGVTQYF	TGTGCCAGCAGTCCGGGGGTGACCCAGTACTTC
TRBV28	TRBD1	-	TRBJ2-1	CATLGQGNYNEQFF	TGTGCCACTCTGGGACAGGGGAATTACAATGAGCAGTTCTTC
TRBV6-2/TRBV6-3	TRBD1	few	TRBJ2-2	CAVSIPTGAGELFF	TGTGCCGTCTCAATACCGACAGGGGCCGGGGAGCTGTTTTTT
TRBV27	-	many	TRBJ1-2	CASSLSGGRSGYTF	TGTGCCAGCAGTTTATCTGGGGGGCGGAGTGGCTACACCTTC
TRBV12-3/TRBV12-4	-	-	TRBJ2-1	CASSLSVGEWVVF	TGTGCCAGCAGTTTGAGTGTAGGGGAGTGGGTGGTCTTC
TRBV6-5	TRBD1	-	TRBJ1-5	CASSYSQGSGQPQHF	TGTGCCAGCAGTTACTCACAGGGGTCGGGTCAGCCCCAGCATTTT
TRBV7-2	-	-	TRBJ2-1	CASSLGRTRTYNEQFF	TGTGCCAGCAGCCTAGGTAGGACGCGAACCTACAATGAGCAGTTCTTC
TRBV15	-	-	TRBJ2-3	CATSRGTGLSTDTQYF	TGTGCCACCAGCAGAGGAACGGGACTGAGCACAGATACGCAGTATTTT
TRBV7-2	-	few	TRBJ2-1	CASSPSRRNEQFF	TGTGCCAGCAGCCCTAGTCGGAGGAATGAGCAGTTCTTC
TRBV11-2	TRBD2	few	TRBJ2-2	CASRPISGRAGGGELFF	TGTGCCAGCAGACCTATCTCCGGGAGGGCCGGTGGCGGGGAGCTGTTTTTT
TRBV2	TRBD1	-	TRBJ2-1	CASSLRDRVYGEQFF	TGTGCCAGCAGTCTCCGGGACAGGGTATATGGTGAGCAGTTCTTC
TRBV5-1	-	-	TRBJ2-2	CASSVWTGQNTGELFF	TGCGCCAGCAGCGTTTGGACGGGACAGAACACCGGGGAGCTGTTTTTT
TRBV15	TRBD1	few	TRBJ2-3	CATSRGQGSYSDTQYF	TGTGCCACCAGCAGAGGACAGGGGTCATACTCAGATACGCAGTATTTT
TRBV7-2	-	many	TRBJ2-7	CASSLVGPSADEQYF	TGTGCCAGCAGCTTAGTAGGGCCTAGCGCTGACGAGCAGTACTTC
TRBV10-3	TRBD1	-	TRBJ2-3	CANRQGGSDTQYF	TGTGCCAATAGACAGGGCGGGTCAGATACGCAGTATTTT
TRBV6-2/TRBV6-3	-	-	TRBJ2-7	CASSYGRRYREQYF	TGTGCCAGCAGTTATGGCAGGCGCTATCGAGAGCAGTACTTC
TRBV10-3	TRBD2	-	TRBJ2-3	CAISGTSGYSDTQYF	TGTGCCATCTCAGGGACTAGCGGCTACTCAGATACGCAGTATTTT
TRBV20-1	-	few	TRBJ1-2	CSAPGTNRDYGYTF	TGCAGTGCTCCCGGGACAAACCGTGACTATGGCTACACCTTC
TRBV13	TRBD2	-	TRBJ2-6	CASRYLAGGSGANVLTF	TGTGCCAGCAGATACCTAGCGGGAGGGTCTGGGGCCAACGTCCTGACTTTC
TRBV18	-	-	TRBJ2-3	CATRTDTQYF	TGTGCCACCCGCACAGATACGCAGTATTTT
TRBV5-1	TRBD2	-	TRBJ2-5	CASSLGASGGPEETQHF	TGCGCCAGCAGCTTGGGGGCTAGCGGGGGCCCGGAAGAGACCCAGCACTTC
TRBV20-1	TRBD1	few	TRBJ1-5	CSARDQRTGDQPQHF	TGCAGTGCTAGAGATCAAAGGACAGGGGACCAGCCCCAGCATTTT
TRBV7-2	-	-	TRBJ2-5	CASSKQSGAGETQYF	TGTGCCAGCAGCAAGCAGTCAGGGGCAGGGGAGACCCAGTACTTC
TRBV7-2	TRBD2	few	TRBJ2-1	CASSLVGGGSYNEQFF	TGTGCCAGCAGCTTAGTCGGCGGGGGATCCTACAATGAGCAGTTCTTC
TRBV9	-	few	TRBJ2-7	CASSVGDTSYEQYF	TGTGCCAGCAGCGTCGGGGACACCTCCTACGAGCAGTACTTC
TRBV5-1	TRBD2	few	TRBJ2-1	CASSGTSGGIYEQFF	TGCGCCAGCAGCGGTACTAGCGGGGGGATCTATGAGCAGTTCTTC
TRBV4-2	TRBD2	few	TRBJ2-1	CASSQTPGLAGASPYNEQFF	TGTGCCAGCAGCCAAACACCGGGACTAGCGGGGGCGAGCCCCTACAATGAGCAGTTCTTC
TRBV5-1	-	many	TRBJ2-3	CASSPTGTTDTQYF	TGCGCCAGCAGCCCTACAGGGACTACAGATACGCAGTATTTT
TRBV5-1	TRBD1	many	TRBJ2-5	CASSLGSGGGETQYF	TGCGCCAGCAGCTTGGGTTCAGGGGGCGGAGAGACCCAGTACTTC
TRBV10-1	TRBD1	-	TRBJ2-5	CASSESLGTGRPGQYF	TGCGCCAGCAGTGAGTCGTTGGGGACAGGGCGCCCCGGGCAGTACTTC
TRBV2	-	many	TRBJ1-2	CASSDRGQSYGYTF	TGTGCCAGCAGTGATAGGGGACAAAGCTATGGCTACACCTTC
TRBV25-1	TRBD1	-	TRBJ2-7	CASSETGTGSYEQYF	TGTGCCAGCAGTGAGACCGGGACAGGGAGCTACGAGCAGTACTTC
TRBV27	-	-	TRBJ2-5	CASSPGGPRRVTQYF	TGTGCCAGCAGCCCCGGGGGGCCAAGGAGAGTGACCCAGTACTTC
TRBV20-1	-	-	TRBJ1-2	CSARAPQGTYGYTF	TGCAGTGCTAGAGCCCCTCAGGGAACCTATGGCTACACCTTC
TRBV5-1	TRBD2	many	TRBJ2-3	CASSSGTKSSTDTQYF	TGCGCCAGCAGCTCTGGGACTAAATCTAGCACAGATACGCAGTATTTT
TRBV6-1	-	-	TRBJ2-2	CASSESPTGNTGELFF	TGTGCCAGCAGTGAATCCCCGACAGGGAACACCGGGGAGCTGTTTTTT
TRBV2	-	-	TRBJ2-7	CASSEARDGGYEQYF	TGTGCCAGCAGTGAAGCGCGGGACGGAGGCTACGAGCAGTACTTC
TRBV20-1	-	-	TRBJ1-5	CSANTGQYSNQPQHF	TGCAGTGCTAATACAGGACAGTATAGCAATCAGCCCCAGCATTTT
TRBV12-3/TRBV12-4	TRBD1	-	TRBJ2-7	CASSPRGTGFTYEQYF	TGTGCCAGCAGTCCGAGAGGGACAGGGTTTACCTACGAGCAGTACTTC
TRBV5-5	-	few	TRBJ1-6	CASSLEGFAYNSPLHF	TGTGCCAGCAGCTTGGAGGGATTCGCCTATAATTCACCCCTCCACTTT
TRBV6-1	TRBD2	-	TRBJ2-3	CASGILAGGFADTQYF	TGTGCCAGCGGCATACTAGCGGGGGGATTTGCAGATACGCAGTATTTT
TRBV28	-	-	TRBJ2-1	CATARGSSYNEQFF	TGTGCCACCGCTCGGGGCAGCTCCTACAATGAGCAGTTCTTC
TRBV5-1	TRBD1	few	TRBJ2-7	CASSLAIVRTGLNEQYF	TGCGCCAGCAGCTTGGCCATTGTCCGGACAGGGCTAAACGAGCAGTACTTC
TRBV29-1	-	many	TRBJ2-3	CSVAVVSSTDTQYF	TGCAGCGTCGCCGTGGTGAGCAGCACAGATACGCAGTATTTT